Listed below are T cell receptor beta chains from one sample, sequenced in a study of CD8 T cells in Susac syndrome. Via MiXCR, TCRdb re-called the immunoSEQ multiplex PCR reads, giving one row per CDR3 protein. The table shows about 52,000 distinct CDR3 sequences, with 93% occurring only once. Material for sequencing was CD8+ T cells from PBMCs. The receptors here all came from a human donor with multiple sclerosis. CDR3s include the opening cysteine and the closing phenylalanine or tryptophan. The order of the fields is D gene, V gene, clone size, J gene, CDR3 protein, CDR3 DNA. D genes are given only for firm matches. Not every row has a clone size; where given, it reads once, few, many or a size class.

TRBD1	TRBV7-2	NA	TRBJ1-6	CASSLETGGSPLHF	TGTGCCAGCAGCTTAGAAACAGGGGGTTCACCCCTCCACTTT
TRBD1	TRBV7-8	NA	TRBJ1-5	CAAGGPPNQPQHF	TGTGCCGCAGGGGGACCCCCCAATCAGCCCCAGCATTTT
TRBD2	TRBV7-3	NA	TRBJ2-1	CASSLSGGAINEQFF	TGTGCCAGCAGCTTAAGCGGGGGGGCCATCAATGAGCAGTTCTTC
TRBD1	TRBV12-3/TRBV12-4	NA	TRBJ2-2	CASSPGTENTGELFF	TGTGCCAGCAGCCCCGGGACAGAGAACACCGGGGAGCTGTTTTTT
NA	TRBV9	NA	TRBJ1-3	CASSVGQRGNTIYF	TGTGCCAGCAGCGTAGGACAGAGGGGAAACACCATATATTTT
TRBD2	TRBV28	NA	TRBJ2-7	CASSLYSGGSYEQYF	TGTGCCAGCAGTTTATATAGCGGGGGGTCCTACGAGCAGTACTTC
NA	TRBV29-1	NA	TRBJ1-2	CSVAREYGYTF	TGCAGCGTTGCCAGGGAGTATGGCTACACCTTC
NA	TRBV6-2/TRBV6-3	NA	TRBJ1-5	CASNTGGAQPQHF	TGTGCCAGCAACACGGGGGGGGCTCAGCCCCAGCATTTT
NA	TRBV7-6	NA	TRBJ2-5	CASSPGWTQETQYF	TGTGCCAGCAGCCCCGGGTGGACCCAAGAGACCCAGTACTTC
NA	TRBV6-2/TRBV6-3	NA	TRBJ1-1	CASSYYPAGNTEAFF	TGTGCCAGCAGTTATTACCCTGCGGGGAACACTGAAGCTTTCTTT
NA	TRBV29-1	NA	TRBJ1-2	CSVEDLFYGYTF	TGCAGCGTGGAGGACTTGTTCTATGGCTACACCTTC
TRBD1	TRBV4-1	NA	TRBJ1-2	CASSQVVGQGSGYTF	TGCGCCAGCAGCCAAGTAGTTGGACAGGGGTCTGGCTACACCTTC
NA	TRBV10-3	NA	TRBJ2-1	CAISEDYNEQFF	TGTGCCATCAGTGAGGACTACAATGAGCAGTTCTTC
NA	TRBV6-2/TRBV6-3	NA	TRBJ1-1	CASSPGQLEAFF	TGTGCCAGCAGCCCTGGACAGCTTGAGGCTTTCTTT
NA	TRBV2	few	TRBJ2-7	CASRDRSSYEQYF	TGTGCCAGCAGGGACCGTAGCTCCTACGAGCAGTACTTC
NA	TRBV4-1	NA	TRBJ1-2	CASSQTALANYGYTF	TGCGCCAGCAGCCAGACAGCCCTGGCTAACTATGGCTACACCTTC
NA	TRBV2	NA	TRBJ1-1	CASTPGPMNTEAFF	TGTGCCAGCACCCCGGGCCCTATGAACACTGAAGCTTTCTTT
NA	TRBV11-2	NA	TRBJ2-3	CASSLDSSPQYF	TGTGCCAGCAGCTTAGACAGCTCCCCGCAGTATTTT
NA	TRBV6-5	NA	TRBJ2-7	CASRQDRTFKEEQYF	TGTGCCAGCAGGCAAGACAGGACTTTTAAAGAGGAGCAGTACTTC
NA	TRBV12-3/TRBV12-4	few	TRBJ2-1	CASSPTSNYNEQFF	TGTGCCAGCAGTCCCACTAGCAACTACAATGAGCAGTTCTTC
NA	TRBV6-1	few	TRBJ1-1	CASSARTASNTEAFF	TGTGCCAGCAGTGCCCGGACGGCATCGAACACTGAAGCTTTCTTT
TRBD1	TRBV7-9	NA	TRBJ2-5	CATARNYDRGGETQYF	TGTGCCACCGCCCGGAATTATGACAGGGGTGGAGAGACCCAGTACTTC
NA	TRBV4-1	NA	TRBJ2-7	CASSRTGSSYEQYF	TGCGCCAGCAGCCGAACAGGGAGCTCCTACGAGCAGTACTTC
TRBD2	TRBV7-8	once	TRBJ2-1	CASSFGLAGAPGYNEQFF	TGTGCCAGCAGCTTCGGACTAGCGGGGGCCCCAGGGTACAATGAGCAGTTCTTC
NA	TRBV13	NA	TRBJ1-6	CASSPTGEASPLHF	TGTGCCAGCAGCCCGACAGGAGAGGCTTCACCCCTCCACTTT
NA	TRBV11-2	NA	TRBJ2-4	CASSGGWEAKNIQYF	TGTGCCAGCTCTGGGGGATGGGAAGCCAAAAACATTCAGTACTTC
NA	TRBV9	NA	TRBJ2-2	CASSVDRGELFF	TGTGCCAGCAGCGTAGACCGCGGGGAGCTGTTTTTT
NA	TRBV7-2	once	TRBJ2-7	CASSLRGRGGSYEQYF	TGTGCCAGCAGCTTAAGGGGCAGGGGGGGGTCCTACGAGCAGTACTTC
NA	TRBV4-1	NA	TRBJ2-1	CASSPRGDEQFF	TGCGCCAGCAGCCCGAGGGGGGATGAGCAGTTCTTC
NA	TRBV27	once	TRBJ2-5	CASSSPRSRETQYF	TGTGCCAGCAGTTCCCCCCGATCGCGTGAGACCCAGTACTTC
TRBD2	TRBV3-1	NA	TRBJ2-3	CASSQLAGGSDTQYF	TGTGCCAGCAGCCAGCTAGCGGGGGGGAGCGATACGCAGTATTTT
NA	TRBV4-1	NA	TRBJ2-5	CASSQVWGQETQYF	TGCGCCAGCAGCCAAGTCTGGGGGCAAGAGACCCAGTACTTC
NA	TRBV7-9	NA	TRBJ1-2	CASSLVEGSSDGYTF	TGTGCCAGCAGCTTAGTGGAGGGGAGTAGCGATGGCTACACCTTC
NA	TRBV20-1	NA	TRBJ2-1	CSAQKGIEQFF	TGCAGTGCTCAGAAGGGGATTGAGCAGTTCTTC
NA	TRBV4-2	NA	TRBJ1-2	CASSPEHPGYGYTF	TGTGCCAGCAGCCCGGAACATCCCGGTTATGGCTACACCTTC
TRBD2	TRBV24-1	NA	TRBJ2-1	CATSEGIVGGKNEQFF	TGTGCCACCAGTGAAGGGATAGTCGGGGGGAAGAATGAGCAGTTCTTC
NA	TRBV7-8	NA	TRBJ1-2	CASSLDPGPLSNYGYTF	TGTGCCAGCAGCTTAGACCCAGGCCCTCTCTCCAACTATGGCTACACCTTC
NA	TRBV9	NA	TRBJ1-1	CASSVHPGSPEAFF	TGTGCCAGCAGCGTCCATCCGGGGAGCCCTGAAGCTTTCTTT
NA	TRBV27	NA	TRBJ2-1	CASSVLGNEQFF	TGTGCCAGCTCAGTTCTAGGCAATGAGCAGTTCTTC
NA	TRBV2	NA	TRBJ1-2	CASSEEGVYGYTF	TGTGCCAGCAGTGAAGAAGGGGTCTATGGCTACACCTTC
NA	TRBV3-1	few	TRBJ1-3	CASSPSAGNTIYF	TGTGCCAGCAGCCCCTCCGCTGGAAACACCATATATTTT
NA	TRBV20-1	once	TRBJ2-7	CSANGDFSSYEQYF	TGCAGTGCTAACGGGGATTTCAGCTCCTACGAGCAGTACTTC
NA	TRBV4-2	medium-sized	TRBJ1-2	CASSPENAPGGYTF	TGTGCCAGCAGCCCAGAAAATGCGCCGGGGGGCTACACCTTC
TRBD1	TRBV15	NA	TRBJ2-3	CATSTSDRVGDTQYF	TGTGCCACCAGCACCTCGGACAGGGTAGGGGATACGCAGTATTTT
NA	TRBV3-1	NA	TRBJ2-2	CASSPWVGRDTGELFF	TGTGCCAGCAGCCCCTGGGTAGGACGGGACACCGGGGAGCTGTTTTTT
NA	TRBV7-9	once	TRBJ1-1	CAIGVGVNTEAFF	TGTGCCATTGGAGTGGGAGTGAACACTGAAGCTTTCTTT
TRBD1	TRBV10-3	NA	TRBJ2-3	CAISEPPTGQGSRDTQYF	TGTGCCATCAGTGAGCCACCGACAGGACAGGGGAGTAGAGATACGCAGTATTTT
TRBD1	TRBV30	NA	TRBJ1-2	CAWSDTGTGDGYTF	TGTGCCTGGAGTGACACAGGGACAGGGGATGGCTACACCTTC
TRBD1	TRBV9	once	TRBJ2-3	CASSVSGGLDTQYF	TGTGCCAGCAGCGTTTCAGGGGGCCTAGATACGCAGTATTTT
NA	TRBV15	NA	TRBJ1-2	CATSRDVRGYGYTF	TGTGCCACCAGCAGAGATGTCCGGGGCTATGGCTACACCTTC
TRBD1	TRBV7-9	NA	TRBJ1-5	CASSSQQGATGNQPQHF	TGTGCCAGCAGCTCTCAACAGGGGGCTACGGGCAATCAGCCCCAGCATTTT
TRBD2	TRBV7-6	NA	TRBJ2-1	CASSGRTSGGPHNEQFF	TGTGCCAGCAGCGGGCGGACTAGCGGGGGGCCTCACAATGAGCAGTTCTTC